This T cell receptor beta chain was observed in a study of blood T cell repertoires in COVID-19. Participants were aged roughly 18 to 95 years, lived in about two dozen US areas, and enrolled virtually. Clinical histories supplied by participants themselves formed the basis of cohort assignment. Profiled with immunoSEQ multiplex PCR; TCRdb holds only in-frame clones, not every one. The repertoire holds under 200,000 clones, 84% seen once, with more than 3% in the top ten. Material for sequencing was PBMCs or T cells enriched from blood (not recorded which). The TCR originated in a woman aged 25-40 years who had been exposed to COVID-19.

CDR3 nucleotide sequence: TGTGCCACCCAGCAGCGCAGGACGGGGGAGACCCAGTACTTC. Amino acid sequence: CATQQRRTGETQYF. V usage is TRBV2 and J usage is TRBJ2-5; D might be TRBD2 (5 bases). V dropped 10 bases and J dropped 5 bases, with 20 bases sitting between them. Germline lookup yields CDR1 SNHLY and CDR2 FYNNEI. The CDR3 extends over 14 amino acids.